The 5 T cell receptor beta chains presented below share a single source sample, sequenced in a study of OX40 agonist ivuxolimab in advanced cancers. Library preparation used the immunoSEQ multiplex PCR assay. Sourced from immuneACCESS, this table was stored by TCRdb with only in-frame sequences that have V and J called. A share of the clones is absent; for the studies checked, an unresolved V gene accounts for under half, and the remainder has no known explanation. In this sample the table shows fewer than 60,000 clones, about 75% of which occur a single time. Over 6.5% of the sample lies in the top ten. Specimen: CD4+ or CD8+ T cells sorted from blood, collected in a trial of the OX40 agonist ivuxolimab. The receptors come from an adult with an advanced solid tumor such as melanoma, head and neck, liver or kidney cancer.

This clone has only a few counts. The same CDR3 is also encoded by other DNA sequences in this sample. The chain links TRBV7-9 to TRBJ2-1; D might be TRBD1 or TRBD2, each matching 5 bases. The length of the CDR3 is 13 residues. V was trimmed by 5 bases and J by 8 bases, leaving 13 bases between them. Looked up from germline, CDR1 is SEHNR and CDR2 is FQNEAQ (reference sequence). The CDR3 loop reads CASSTRGPDEQFF. The CDR3 bases are TGTGCCAGCAGCACTCGGGGCCCAGATGAGCAGTTCTTC.

This clone was observed once. The chain links TRBV10-3 to TRBJ2-1; 12 bases fit TRBD2. The CDR3 consists of 15 residues. Germline CDR1 is ENHRY and CDR2 is SYGVKD. V lost 6 bases and J lost 1; bases outside the gene matches: 1. CDR3 region: CAISGLAGSYNEQFF. In DNA, the CDR3 is TGTGCCATCAGCGGACTAGCGGGGTCCTACAATGAGCAGTTCTTC.

This sequence joins TRBV19 and TRBJ2-5; 11 nucleotides line up with TRBD2. The J call could be wrong; TRBJ2-7 is a better fit for the DNA end. The CDR3 is 16 residues long. CDR1 and CDR2 from the germline V gene are LNHDA and SQIVND (reference sequence). This CDR3 reads CASSRAPSGRRNEQYF. CDR3 DNA sequence: TGTGCCAGTAGTCGGGCACCTAGCGGGAGGAGAAACGAGCAGTACTTC.

The rearrangement joins TRBV9 to TRBJ2-2; TRBD2 matches 8 bases. Trimming at V came to 4 bases and at J to 7 bases, leaving 15 bases not matched to a gene. CDR3 size: 17 residues. The germline V gene encodes CDR1 SGDLS and CDR2 YYNGEE. The chain's CDR3 is CASSPHRGGRVGGELFF. DNA of the CDR3: TGTGCCAGCAGCCCACACCGGGGGGGCAGGGTCGGCGGGGAGCTGTTTTTT.

The chain combines TRBV6-5 with TRBJ1-6; D remains ambiguous. V was trimmed by 5 bases and J by 3 bases, leaving 8 bases between them. This CDR3 region has 14 residues. Germline loops: CDR1 MNHEY, CDR2 SVGAGI. Written as DNA, the CDR3 is TGTGCCAGCAGTCCGGGCCTCTATAATTCACCCCTCCACTTT. Protein sequence: CASSPGLYNSPLHF.